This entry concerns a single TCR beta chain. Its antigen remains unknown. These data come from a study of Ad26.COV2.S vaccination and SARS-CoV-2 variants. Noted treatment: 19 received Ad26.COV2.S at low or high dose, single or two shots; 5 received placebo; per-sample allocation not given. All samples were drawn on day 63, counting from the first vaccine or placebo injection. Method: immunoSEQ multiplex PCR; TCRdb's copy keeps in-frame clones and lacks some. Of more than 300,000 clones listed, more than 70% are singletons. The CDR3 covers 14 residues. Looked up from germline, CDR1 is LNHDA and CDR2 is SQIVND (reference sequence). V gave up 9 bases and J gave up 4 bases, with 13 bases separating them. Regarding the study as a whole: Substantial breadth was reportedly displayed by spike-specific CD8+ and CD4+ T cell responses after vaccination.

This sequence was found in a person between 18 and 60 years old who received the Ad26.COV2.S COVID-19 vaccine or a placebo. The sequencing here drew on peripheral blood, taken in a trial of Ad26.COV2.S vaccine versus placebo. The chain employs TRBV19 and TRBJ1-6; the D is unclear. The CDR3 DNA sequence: TGTGCCAGCCGGGAGGGCCCTTATAATTCACCCCTCCACTTT. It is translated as CASREGPYNSPLHF.